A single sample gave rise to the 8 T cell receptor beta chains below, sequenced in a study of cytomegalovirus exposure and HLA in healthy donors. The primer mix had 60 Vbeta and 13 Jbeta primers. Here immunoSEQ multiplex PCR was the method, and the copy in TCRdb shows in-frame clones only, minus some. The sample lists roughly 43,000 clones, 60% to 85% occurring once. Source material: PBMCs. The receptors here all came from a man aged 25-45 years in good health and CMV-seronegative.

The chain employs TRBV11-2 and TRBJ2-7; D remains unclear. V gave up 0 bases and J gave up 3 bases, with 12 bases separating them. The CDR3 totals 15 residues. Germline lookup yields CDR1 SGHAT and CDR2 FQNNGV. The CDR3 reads CASSLEHGGNYEQYF. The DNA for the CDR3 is TGTGCCAGCAGCTTAGAACATGGCGGAAACTACGAGCAGTACTTC.

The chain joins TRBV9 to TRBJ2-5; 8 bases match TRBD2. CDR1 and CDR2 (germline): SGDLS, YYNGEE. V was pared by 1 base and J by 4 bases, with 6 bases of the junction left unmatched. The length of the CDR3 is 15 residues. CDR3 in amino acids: CASSVRAGGRETQYF. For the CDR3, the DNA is TGTGCCAGCAGCGTACGGGCGGGAGGTCGAGAGACCCAGTACTTC.

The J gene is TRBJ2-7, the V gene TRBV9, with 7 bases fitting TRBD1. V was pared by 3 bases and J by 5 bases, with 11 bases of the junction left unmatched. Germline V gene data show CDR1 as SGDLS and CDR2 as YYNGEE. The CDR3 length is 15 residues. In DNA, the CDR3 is TGTGCCAGCAGCGCGAGCCCCAGGGGGTTGGACGAGCAGTACTTC. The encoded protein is CASSASPRGLDEQYF.

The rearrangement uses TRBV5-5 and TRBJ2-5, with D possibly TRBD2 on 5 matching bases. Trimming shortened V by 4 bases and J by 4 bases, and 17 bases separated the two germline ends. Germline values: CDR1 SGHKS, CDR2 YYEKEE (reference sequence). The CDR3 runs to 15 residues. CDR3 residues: CASSGGPGRGETQYF. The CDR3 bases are TGTGCCAGCAGCGGAGGCCCCGGCCGAGGAGAGACCCAGTACTTC.

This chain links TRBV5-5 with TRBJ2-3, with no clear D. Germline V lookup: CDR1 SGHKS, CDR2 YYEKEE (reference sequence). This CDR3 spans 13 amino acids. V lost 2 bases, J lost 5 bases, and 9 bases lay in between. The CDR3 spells CASSLPGKDTQYF. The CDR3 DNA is TGTGCCAGCAGCTTACCAGGAAAAGATACGCAGTATTTT.

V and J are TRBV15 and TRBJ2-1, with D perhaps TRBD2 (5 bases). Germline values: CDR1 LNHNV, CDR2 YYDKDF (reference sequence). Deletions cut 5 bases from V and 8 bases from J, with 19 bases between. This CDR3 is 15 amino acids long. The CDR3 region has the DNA TGTGCCACCAGCCAAGGTGTGACCCAGGAGGATGAGCAGTTCTTC. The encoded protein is CATSQGVTQEDEQFF.

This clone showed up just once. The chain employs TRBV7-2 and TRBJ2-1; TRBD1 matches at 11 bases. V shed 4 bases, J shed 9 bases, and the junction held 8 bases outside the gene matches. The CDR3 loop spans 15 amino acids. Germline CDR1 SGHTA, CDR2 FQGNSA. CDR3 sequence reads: CASSSRTGGLTEQFF. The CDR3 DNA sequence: TGTGCCAGCAGCTCAAGGACAGGGGGCCTGACTGAGCAGTTCTTC.

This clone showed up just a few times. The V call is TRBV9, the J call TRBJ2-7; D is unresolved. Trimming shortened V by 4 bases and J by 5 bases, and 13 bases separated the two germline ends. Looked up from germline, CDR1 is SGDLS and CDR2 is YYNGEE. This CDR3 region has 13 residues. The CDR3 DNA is TGTGCCAGCAGCCTTAGCCACGGTGACGAGCAGTACTTC. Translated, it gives CASSLSHGDEQYF. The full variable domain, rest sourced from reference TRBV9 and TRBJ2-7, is DSGVTQTPKHLITATGQRVTLRCSPRSGDLSVYWYQQSLDQGLQFLIQYYNGEERAKGNILERFSAQQFPDLHSELNLSSLELGDSALYFCASSLSHGDEQYFGPGTRLTVT.